A selection of T cell receptor beta chains follows, all from one sample in a study of blood T cell repertoires in COVID-19. This table comes from immunoSEQ multiplex PCR, and its TCRdb copy is limited to in-frame clones, with some not included. This sample carries approximately 78,000 clones, roughly 88% of them seen once, and the ten largest clones take approximately 28%. Sequenced sample: peripheral blood. These receptors originate from a man aged 50 or older with acute or convalescent COVID-19. Each CDR3 is given with its conserved first and last residue. D genes are given only for firm matches. Size values are once, few and many counts, or a class for expanded clones, and some rows have none.

length,D,size,J,V,DNA,CDR3
14,NA,NA,TRBJ1-5,TRBV6-5,TGTGCCAGCAGGGCAACCTCCAACAATCAGCCCCAGCATTTT,CASRATSNNQPQHF
14,TRBD2,NA,TRBJ2-7,TRBV4-1,TGCGCCAGCAGCCAAGGGGGGGGAACCTACGAGCAGTACTTC,CASSQGGGTYEQYF
14,NA,NA,TRBJ2-7,TRBV3-1/TRBV3-2,TGTGCCAGCAGCCAAGGTGCAGGGACCTACGAGCAGTACTTC,CASSQGAGTYEQYF
13,TRBD1,NA,TRBJ2-7,TRBV14,TGTGCCAGCAGCCTCTACAGGGGAAACGAGCAGTACTTC,CASSLYRGNEQYF
16,TRBD2,NA,TRBJ2-1,TRBV5-1,TGCGCCAGCAGACAAAGAGCGGGGGGGCCGTACAATGAGCAGTTCTTC,CASRQRAGGPYNEQFF
13,TRBD1,few,TRBJ2-7,TRBV27,TGTGCCAGCAAGACAGGGGAAGTAGGGGAGCAGTACTTC,CASKTGEVGEQYF
13,NA,NA,TRBJ1-1,TRBV30,TGTGCCTGGGGGCGGACAGTGAACACTGAAGCTTTCTTT,CAWGRTVNTEAFF
17,TRBD2,NA,TRBJ2-3,TRBV9,TGTGCCAGCAGCGTAGCCCCGCTAGCGGGGGCCACAGATACGCAGTATTTT,CASSVAPLAGATDTQYF
16,NA,NA,TRBJ2-3,TRBV27,TGTGCCAGCAGTTTATTAGGGCGGGGCGTCACAGATACGCAGTATTTT,CASSLLGRGVTDTQYF
16,NA,NA,TRBJ2-3,TRBV21-1,NA,CASSKVGQGSADTQYF
17,TRBD2,NA,TRBJ2-1,TRBV24-1,TGTGCCACCAGTGACCCGAGGGCGGGAGGGGTTGCGGGGGAGCAGTTCTTC,CATSDPRAGGVAGEQFF
17,TRBD1,once,TRBJ2-7,TRBV9,TGTGCCAGCAGCGTCCGGGACAGCACTAAGGGGCTCTACGAGCAGTACTTC,CASSVRDSTKGLYEQYF
14,TRBD1,NA,TRBJ1-6,TRBV14,TGTGCCAGCAGCCAAGCCAGGGGGCACTCACCCCTCCACTTT,CASSQARGHSPLHF
15,NA,NA,TRBJ2-1,TRBV5-1,TGCGCCAGCTTCCAGGGTTCGGGCTCCTACAATGAGCAGTTCTTC,CASFQGSGSYNEQFF
14,NA,NA,TRBJ2-5,TRBV6-2/TRBV6-3,TGTGCCAGCAGTTACATCAGGGGTGGGGAGACCCAGTACTTC,CASSYIRGGETQYF
12,NA,NA,TRBJ1-2,TRBV6-5,TGTGCCAGCAGTCTTCAGGACTATGGCTACACCTTC,CASSLQDYGYTF
13,TRBD1,NA,TRBJ2-4,TRBV14,TGTGCCAGCAGCCGCTCCCCGGGACAGGGTGTACACTTC,CASSRSPGQGVHF
13,NA,NA,TRBJ1-1,TRBV5-4,TGTGCCAGCAGCTTGGGAGGGAGCACTGAAGCTTTCTTT,CASSLGGSTEAFF
16,NA,NA,TRBJ1-6,TRBV6-2/TRBV6-3,TGTGCCAGCAGTGCTCTGGGGGCGCGGTATAATTCACCCCTCCACTTT,CASSALGARYNSPLHF
16,NA,NA,TRBJ2-1,TRBV4-1,TGCGCCAGCAGCCAAGAATTTGCGGGGTCACCCAGTGAGCAGTTCTTC,CASSQEFAGSPSEQFF
15,TRBD2,NA,TRBJ2-7,TRBV6-6,TGTGCCAGCAGTCGGCCGGGACGGGGGGCCTACGAGCAGTACTTC,CASSRPGRGAYEQYF
17,TRBD1,NA,TRBJ1-4,TRBV5-8,TGTGCCAGCAGCCGGGGACAGGCCTCGCGGGTTTCGGAAAAACTGTTTTTT,CASSRGQASRVSEKLFF
15,TRBD1,few,TRBJ1-4,TRBV30,TGTGCCTGGAGTGAACAGGGGACAACTAATGAAAAACTGTTTTTT,CAWSEQGTTNEKLFF
13,TRBD1,NA,TRBJ2-7,TRBV11-2,TGTGCCAGCAGCATAACCACAGGGGTCGAGCAGTACTTC,CASSITTGVEQYF
17,TRBD1,many,TRBJ2-2,TRBV27,TGTGCCAGCAGTCTGGTTTGGACAGGGGGCGATACCGGGGAGCTGTTTTTT,CASSLVWTGGDTGELFF
16,NA,NA,TRBJ1-6,TRBV6-1,TGTGCCAGCAGTGACATGCAAGTACGGAGAAATTCACCCCTCCACTTT,CASSDMQVRRNSPLHF
14,NA,NA,TRBJ2-2,TRBV4-1,TGCGCCAGCAGCTTCCGGGGTTTGACCGGGGAGCTGTTTTTT,CASSFRGLTGELFF
15,NA,NA,TRBJ1-5,TRBV19,TGTGCCAGTAGTATTATGGTCGGCAGGGGTGTTCCCCAGCATTTT,CASSIMVGRGVPQHF
14,NA,many,TRBJ1-2,TRBV18,TGTGCCAGCTCACCGGCAGGATTAGAAAATGGCTACACCTTC,CASSPAGLENGYTF
15,TRBD2,NA,TRBJ2-1,TRBV30,TGTGCCTGGACCGGAGGACTAGCGGGATACAATGAGCAGTTCTTC,CAWTGGLAGYNEQFF
13,TRBD1,NA,TRBJ1-4,TRBV30,TGTGCCTGGTCGACAGGGATAAATGAAAAACTGTTTTTT,CAWSTGINEKLFF
12,TRBD2,NA,TRBJ2-3,TRBV2,TGTGCCAGCGGGGAGGGCCCAGATACGCAGTATTTT,CASGEGPDTQYF
13,TRBD1,NA,TRBJ2-4,TRBV9,TGTGCCAGCAGCGTCCGGACAGGAAACATTCAGTACTTC,CASSVRTGNIQYF
19,TRBD1,NA,TRBJ2-3,TRBV7-9,TGTGCCAGCAGCCAAGAACCGGGGCCAACAGGGGCCCACACAGATACGCAGTATTTT,CASSQEPGPTGAHTDTQYF
13,TRBD1,NA,TRBJ1-2,TRBV5-6,TGTGCCAGCAGACGACAGGGAGGAGGTGGCTACACCTTC,CASRRQGGGGYTF
13,NA,NA,TRBJ1-2,TRBV6-5,TGTGCCAGCAGTCCAGGGGTTCTCTATGGCTACACCTTC,CASSPGVLYGYTF
14,TRBD1,few,TRBJ1-1,TRBV10-3,TGTGCCATCTCCCCGGGACAGGGGAACACTGAAGCTTTCTTT,CAISPGQGNTEAFF
13,NA,NA,TRBJ1-1,TRBV12-3/TRBV12-4,TGTGCCAGCAGTTGGACAGTGAACACTGAAGCTTTCTTT,CASSWTVNTEAFF
14,TRBD1,NA,TRBJ1-6,TRBV28,TGTGCCAGCAGTTTACCAGGGGGTAATTCACCCCTCCACTTT,CASSLPGGNSPLHF
12,NA,NA,TRBJ1-6,TRBV7-3,TGTGCCAGCAGCTATCAGGGGTCACCCCTCCACTTT,CASSYQGSPLHF
14,NA,NA,TRBJ2-5,TRBV6-5,TGTGCCGTCAGGGGTGGGGGGGGCGAAGAGACCCAGTACTTC,CAVRGGGGEETQYF
14,NA,NA,TRBJ1-6,TRBV1,TGCACCAGCAGCCATTGGGACAGGGTTTCACCCCTCCACTTT,CTSSHWDRVSPLHF
17,NA,NA,TRBJ2-3,TRBV11-2,TGTGCCAGCAGCCAGTTTAAGGGCAGGGTGCGAACAGATACGCAGTATTTT,CASSQFKGRVRTDTQYF
14,TRBD1,NA,TRBJ1-2,TRBV6-6,TGTGCCAGCAACCGGGACAGGGGAAACTATGGCTACACCTTC,CASNRDRGNYGYTF
16,TRBD1,NA,TRBJ1-5,TRBV19,TGTGCCAGTAGGACGACAGGGCGCTTTAGCAATCAGCCCCAGCATTTT,CASRTTGRFSNQPQHF
17,NA,NA,TRBJ1-2,TRBV18,TGTGCCAGCTCACCATCGGCAGGGGACCTTTCTAACTATGGCTACACCTTC,CASSPSAGDLSNYGYTF
14,NA,NA,TRBJ2-1,TRBV29-1,TGCAGCGTTGAAGTACAGACAACCTACAATGAGCAGTTCTTC,CSVEVQTTYNEQFF
16,TRBD2,NA,TRBJ2-5,TRBV7-6,TGTGCCAGCAGCTCCGGACTAGCGGGGGGCCAAGAGACCCAGTACTTC,CASSSGLAGGQETQYF